This TCR beta chain was recorded in a study of blood T cells in healthy people across ages. Comments on this clonotype: Its antigen remains unknown. At one end, the junction sequence differs from germline, possibly due to a read error.

A second PCR, run for about 7 to 11 cycles, used a sample-barcoded 5' primer plus a J-beta primer mix. A template-switch adaptor with 12 random nucleotides tagged each cDNA molecule. TCRdb re-called the 5' RACE reads through MiXCR, storing one row per CDR3 protein. The table has some 1.5 million distinct CDR3 sequences, under 30% seen once. The CDR3 consists of 14 residues. Study-wide points: The study found more naive CD4+ cells and higher diversity in long-lived than aged donors. Age advanced and TCR beta diversity per million T cells fell, roughly linearly.

Around 10 milliliters of peripheral blood were drawn from each donor. The chain is built from TRBV12-3 or TRBV12-4 and TRBJ2-7; TRBD2 is a possible D gene (6 bases). The clonotype comes from a woman under 40 in good health. The specimen was blood. In DNA, the CDR3 is TGTGTCAGCAGACCTGTCACGGGGGCCTACGAGCAGTACTTC. It codes for CVSRPVTGAYEQYF.